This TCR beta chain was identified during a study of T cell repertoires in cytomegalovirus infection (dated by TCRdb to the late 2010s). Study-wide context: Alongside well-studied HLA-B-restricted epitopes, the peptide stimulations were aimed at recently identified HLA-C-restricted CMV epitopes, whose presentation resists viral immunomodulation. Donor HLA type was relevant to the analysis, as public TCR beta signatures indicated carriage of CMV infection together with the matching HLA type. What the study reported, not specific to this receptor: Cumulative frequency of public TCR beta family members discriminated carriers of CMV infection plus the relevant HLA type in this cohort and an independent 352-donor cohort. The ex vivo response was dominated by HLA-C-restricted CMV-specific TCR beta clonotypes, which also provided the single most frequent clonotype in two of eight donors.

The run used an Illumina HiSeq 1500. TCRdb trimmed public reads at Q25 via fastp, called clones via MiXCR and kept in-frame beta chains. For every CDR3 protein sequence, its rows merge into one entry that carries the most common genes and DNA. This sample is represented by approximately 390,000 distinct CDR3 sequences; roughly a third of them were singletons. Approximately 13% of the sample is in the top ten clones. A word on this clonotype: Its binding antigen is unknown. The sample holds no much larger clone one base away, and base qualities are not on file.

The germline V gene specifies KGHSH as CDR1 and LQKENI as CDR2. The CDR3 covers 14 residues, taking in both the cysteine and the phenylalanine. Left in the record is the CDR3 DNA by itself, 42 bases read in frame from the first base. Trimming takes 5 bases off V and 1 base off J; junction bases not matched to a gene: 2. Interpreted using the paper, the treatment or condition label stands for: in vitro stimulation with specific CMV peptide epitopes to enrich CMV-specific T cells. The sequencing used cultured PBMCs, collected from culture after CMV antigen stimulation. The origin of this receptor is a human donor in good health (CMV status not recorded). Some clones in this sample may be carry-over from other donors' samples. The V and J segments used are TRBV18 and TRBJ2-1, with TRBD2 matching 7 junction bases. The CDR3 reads CASSTLASYNEQFF. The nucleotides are TGTGCCAGCTCAACACTAGCGTCCTACAATGAGCAGTTCTTC.